This TCR beta chain was recovered during a study of PD-1 blockade in classical Hodgkin lymphoma (dated by TCRdb to the early 2020s). As for the study more broadly: Nivolumab dosing was 3 mg/kg intravenously every 2 weeks, continuing until either disease progression or unacceptable toxicity. A peripheral blood immune signature of response to PD-1 blockade in classical Hodgkin lymphoma was defined using TCR beta sequencing and CyTOF.

Overall results and qualifications from the work: Baseline TCR diversity was reported as lower in newly diagnosed patients than in healthy donors, and lower still in relapsed/refractory patients. Only a single clinical trial cohort was studied, and what caused the repertoire differences, possibly disease activity or prior therapy, remained undefined. CD4+ but not CD8+ TCR diversity rose significantly by C4D1 (p=0.0027 vs p=0.16), most apparent in complete responders (p=0.02). Baseline diversity similar to that of newly diagnosed patients was observed in trial patients achieving complete response, whereas significantly lower diversity was observed in partial responders and progressors. Patients starting nivolumab less than 1 year after ASCT had lower diversity and were excluded from later analyses to avoid confounding by immune reconstitution.

What this sample's time point label stands for: cycle 4 day 1 (C4D1), after less than 7 weeks of nivolumab. Every trial patient had relapsed after autologous stem cell transplantation, and cohorts A, B and C differed in prior brentuximab vedotin exposure. CD4+ T cells were purified from thawed PBMCs by magnetic negative selection with a Miltenyi CD4+ T cell isolation kit. The trial cohort was composed of 55 to 65 patients with relapsed/refractory classical Hodgkin lymphoma, for whom complete response, partial response or progressive disease was recorded as best overall response. Single-agent nivolumab was administered to trial patients in the multi-cohort phase II CheckMate 205 trial. An independent review committee assessed best overall response by applying the 2007 International Working Group response criteria. Trial PBMCs were collected just before the start of nivolumab (C1D1) and during therapy at cycle 2 day 1 and cycle 4 day 1. Peripheral blood was collected in 8 mL Vacutainer Cell Preparation Tubes, from which PBMCs were isolated by centrifugation and then cryopreserved. Purified CD4+ and CD8+ fractions were prepared only for cases in which an additional PBMC sample was available. Magnetically labelled cells were removed on LS columns in a quadroMACS separator, and the flow-through was collected as the purified fraction.

This clone appeared a single time. Its binding antigen is unknown. Base qualities are not at hand, and no much larger clone is one base apart. Genomic DNA was isolated using the Qiagen DNeasy kit from unsorted PBMCs as well as from negatively selected CD4+ and CD8+ fractions. Using primers that anneal to V and J segments, immunoSEQ multiplex PCR amplified the TCR beta CDR3 regions. A synthetic immune receptor repertoire was used to minimize amplification bias, and any residual bias was removed computationally once sequencing was done. The authors processed their data as follows. Custom Python scripts were used to quantify repertoire diversity as the Shannon entropy index. Unsorted, CD4+ and CD8+ repertoires were analyzed separately, except for combined analyses in which CD4+ and CD8+ sequences were merged in silico. A clone counted as expanded when the clone's frequency after treatment rose at least 2-fold relative to C1D1, and clones undetected at baseline were given a pseudocount of 0.5. Clones with 0 or 1 copy at C1D1 were classified as singleton clones, and clones with 2 or more copies were classified as non-singleton clones. Clones expanded in unsorted samples were assigned a CD4+, CD8+ or unknown annotation through matching of protein sequences in sorted samples from the same patient. Wilcoxon tests were applied to paired samples to test diversity changes from C1D1 to C4D1. TCRdb obtained this table from immuneACCESS and retained in-frame rearrangements with V and J assigned. These tables miss some clones; where compared with another copy, unresolved V genes account for less than half of the shortfall, and the remainder is unexplained. The V and J calls and clone size were taken over from that table, and D and trimming were inferred from the DNA. The sample table contains around 37,000 clones; only one count was recorded for 92% of them. The ten biggest clones cover roughly 0.33% of the sample.

Relative to germline, V is missing 7 bases and J is missing 0 bases, with 11 bases of the junction outside any gene match. CDR1 and CDR2 were assigned from the germline V gene as SQVTM and ANQGSEA. Reading from cysteine to phenylalanine, the CDR3 counts 18 amino acids. Just CDR3 DNA is preserved here, 54 bases in frame from base 1. The sequence is built from TRBV29-1 and TRBJ2-1; 14 bases in the middle match TRBD2. The sequence was obtained from a human donor with classical Hodgkin lymphoma. The sample consisted of CD4+ T cells from blood, taken before the fourth cycle of nivolumab. In nucleotide form, the sequence is TGCAGCGCTACCGGGACTAGCGGGAGTCAGGGCTCCTACAATGAGCAGTTCTTC. Its protein reads: CSATGTSGSQGSYNEQFF.